This T cell receptor beta chain is from a study of monozygotic twins with inflammatory bowel disease. Germline CDR1 and CDR2: SGHNT and YYREEE (reference sequence). The CDR3 length is 16 residues. TCRdb reprocessed the 5' RACE reads, keeping one entry per CDR3 protein, no DNA. Across 45,000 or so distinct CDR3 sequences, the top ten clones capture about 4.9% of the sample. The chain uses TRBV5-4 and TRBJ2-1; TCRdb picks TRBD1, but there is no DNA to check that call. The source of this sequence is a human donor with ulcerative colitis or Crohn's disease, or a healthy co-twin of an affected twin (not recorded which). Sequenced material: blood. The CDR3 protein is CASRGPGQGFNNEQFF.